This entry features one T cell receptor (beta chain) sequence. Antigen specificity is unknown. Just one base apart from a much larger clone, this may be a read error. These data originate in a study of tumor-infiltrating lymphocytes in primary liver carcinoma. On the study more broadly: The patients had histopathologically diagnosed primary liver carcinoma, and their disease was treated by surgical resection.

The authors took blood RNA from unsorted whole blood and also extracted germline DNA. From 450 to 600 ng total RNA, TCR beta cDNA was generated with a primer in the constant region. The TCR beta library was amplified through three nested multiplex PCR rounds in a modified ARM-PCR procedure. One entry per CDR3 protein, called by TCRdb with MiXCR from the multiplex PCR reads. Among some 180,000 distinct CDR3 sequences, about 60% were seen once, and the ten largest hold less than 75%. Study-wide points: Without sorting, CD4+ versus CD8+ T cell repertoires were not compared.

The sample was peripheral blood. The sequence derives from a man aged 35 to 55 with primary liver carcinoma and hepatitis B virus infection.

The CDR3 is CARSTSTGSSYEQYF. As DNA, the CDR3 is TGTGCCAGAAGCACGAGCACAGGGAGCTCCTACGAGCAGTACTTC. This chain connects TRBV11-2 to TRBJ2-7, with D perhaps matching TRBD1 (6 bases). CDR3 length: 15 amino acids. CDR1 is SGHAT, CDR2 FQNNGV, per germline. The V gene lost 9 bases and the J gene lost 0 bases, with 18 bases spanning the gap.